Below are 12 T cell receptor beta chains sequenced from a single sample in a study of CD8 T cells in Susac syndrome. Random hexamers were used to reverse transcribe roughly 0.45 to 1 ug of RNA. Using its own MiXCR run on the immunoSEQ multiplex PCR reads, TCRdb lists one record per CDR3 protein. This table has fewer than 350,000 distinct CDR3 sequences, 85% appearing once. The sample comprised CD8+ T cells from PBMCs. Receptors were obtained from a human donor with multiple sclerosis.

The chain uses TRBV19 and TRBJ2-2, with unresolved D. From germline, CDR1 is LNHDA and CDR2 SQIVND (reference sequence). There are 13 residues in the CDR3. V was clipped by 6 bases and J by 6 bases, with 11 bases between them. The CDR3 DNA reads TGTGCCAGTAGCGACTTGGCAGCCGGGGAGCTGTTTTTT. Protein: CASSDLAAGELFF.

The chain couples TRBV4-1 to TRBJ2-7, with 10 bases that match TRBD2. Germline CDR1 and CDR2: MGHRA and YSYEKL. The length of the CDR3 is 15 residues. J lost 5 bases, V lost 4 bases, and 8 bases had no gene match. The CDR3 DNA sequence: TGCGCCAGCAGCCCTACCCTAGCGGGAGACGACGAGCAGTACTTC. It is translated as CASSPTLAGDDEQYF.

The V call is TRBV15, the J call TRBJ2-5, with 8 bases aligning to TRBD2. The CDR3 contains 14 residues. The germline V gene has CDR1 LNHNV and CDR2 YYDKDF (reference sequence). With 3 bases clipped from V and 6 bases from J, the junction kept 6 bases outside the gene matches. CDR3 amino acids: CATSSGRASKTQYF. CDR3 in DNA: TGTGCCACCAGCAGCGGGAGGGCGTCAAAGACCCAGTACTTC. Combining the CDR3 with reference TRBV15 and TRBJ2-5 gives the whole variable domain DAMVIQNPRYQVTQFGKPVTLSCSQTLNHNVMYWYQQKSSQAPKLLFHYYDKDFNNEADTPDNFQSRRPNTSFCFLDIRSPGLGDTAMYLCATSSGRASKTQYFGPGTRLLVL.

CDR3: CATSDSEGRSQPQHF. The CDR3 DNA reads TGTGCCACCAGTGATTCGGAAGGGCGTTCTCAGCCCCAGCATTTT. The V and J genes are TRBV24-1 and TRBJ1-5; D remains unclear. V lost 2 bases and J lost 6, with 13 bases in between. There are 15 residues in the CDR3. Germline V gene lookup returns CDR1 KGHDR and CDR2 SFDVKD.

J is TRBJ2-7 and V is TRBV7-9, with D possibly TRBD1 on 6 matching bases. The CDR3 is 12 residues long. CDR1 is SEHNR and CDR2 is FQNEAQ in the germline V gene (reference sequence). Trimming cost V 5 bases and J 5 bases, with 10 bases left between them. CDR3 in amino acids: CASSNQGNEQYF. The CDR3 coding sequence is TGTGCCAGCAGCAACCAGGGGAACGAGCAGTACTTC.

The CDR3 DNA sequence: TGTGCCAGCAGTTCTCCGGGACAGGGCTCCTACACTGAAGCTTTCTTT. It encodes CASSSPGQGSYTEAFF. This chain joins TRBV13 and TRBJ1-1, with TRBD1 matching over 9 bases. The CDR3 totals 16 residues. V lost 6 bases, J lost 3 bases, and 11 bases stayed unmatched. The germline V gene has CDR1 PRHDT and CDR2 FYEKMQ (reference sequence).

This chain links TRBV28 with TRBJ2-2, with 8 bases fitting TRBD1. Per germline, CDR1 MDHEN and CDR2 SYDVKM. Unmatched junction bases numbered 6, after V lost 5 bases and J lost 4 bases. CDR3 length: 15 residues. The CDR3 is CASSPWTGRTGELFF. For the CDR3, the DNA is TGTGCCAGCAGTCCATGGACAGGGCGCACCGGGGAGCTGTTTTTT. Full variable domain (rest looked up from reference TRBV28 and TRBJ2-2): DVKVTQSSRYLVKRTGEKVFLECVQDMDHENMFWYRQDPGLGLRLIYFSYDVKMKEKGDIPEGYSVSREKKERFSLILESASTNQTSMYLCASSPWTGRTGELFFGEGSRLTVL.

The chain has TRBV12-3 or TRBV12-4 and TRBJ2-7, with D hard to call. V shed 1 base and J shed 1 base, with 14 bases lying between them. The CDR3 extends over 16 amino acids. The CDR3 sequence is CASSLEGKRSSYEQYF. The CDR3 nucleotides read TGTGCCAGCAGTTTAGAAGGGAAACGATCTTCCTACGAGCAGTACTTC.

The genes are TRBV27 and TRBJ1-2, with D uncertain. The germline V gene encodes CDR1 MNHEY and CDR2 SMNVEV (reference sequence). Deletions cut 4 bases from V and 0 bases from J, with 6 bases between. CDR3 size: 13 residues. CDR3 sequence (DNA): TGTGCCAGCAGTTATACGGCTAACTATGGCTACACCTTC. The encoded protein is CASSYTANYGYTF.

The chain combines TRBV9 with TRBJ2-3, with 14 bases aligning to TRBD2. Germline V gene lookup returns CDR1 SGDLS and CDR2 YYNGEE. The CDR3 length is 16 residues. Trimming cost V 2 bases and J 4 bases; bases outside gene matches: 3. The DNA of the CDR3 is TGTGCCAGCAGCGTCGCGGGACTAGCGGGAGCAGATACGCAGTATTTT. It codes for CASSVAGLAGADTQYF. Together with reference TRBV9 and TRBJ2-3, the CDR3 gives the full variable domain: DSGVTQTPKHLITATGQRVTLRCSPRSGDLSVYWYQQSLDQGLQFLIQYYNGEERAKGNILERFSAQQFPDLHSELNLSSLELGDSALYFCASSVAGLAGADTQYFGPGTRLTVL.

The chain uses TRBV6-5 and TRBJ2-1, with 7 bases that match TRBD2. The CDR3 runs to 17 residues. V shed 4 bases, J shed 0 bases, and the junction held 9 bases outside the gene matches. Germline assignment: CDR1 MNHEY and CDR2 SVGAGI. The CDR3 region has the DNA TGTGCCAGCAGTTCGCAAGAACTAGCGAGCTCCTACAATGAGCAGTTCTTC. Translating it yields CASSSQELASSYNEQFF.

V is TRBV4-3 and J is TRBJ2-7; 13 bases are a match to TRBD2. V was pared by 4 bases and J by 6 bases, with 9 bases of the junction left unmatched. Germline assignment: CDR1 LGHNA and CDR2 YSLEER. The CDR3 contains 16 residues. The CDR3 coding sequence is TGCGCCAGCAGCCTTGGGACTAGCGGGATATCCGGCGAGCAGTACTTC. This sequence encodes CASSLGTSGISGEQYF.